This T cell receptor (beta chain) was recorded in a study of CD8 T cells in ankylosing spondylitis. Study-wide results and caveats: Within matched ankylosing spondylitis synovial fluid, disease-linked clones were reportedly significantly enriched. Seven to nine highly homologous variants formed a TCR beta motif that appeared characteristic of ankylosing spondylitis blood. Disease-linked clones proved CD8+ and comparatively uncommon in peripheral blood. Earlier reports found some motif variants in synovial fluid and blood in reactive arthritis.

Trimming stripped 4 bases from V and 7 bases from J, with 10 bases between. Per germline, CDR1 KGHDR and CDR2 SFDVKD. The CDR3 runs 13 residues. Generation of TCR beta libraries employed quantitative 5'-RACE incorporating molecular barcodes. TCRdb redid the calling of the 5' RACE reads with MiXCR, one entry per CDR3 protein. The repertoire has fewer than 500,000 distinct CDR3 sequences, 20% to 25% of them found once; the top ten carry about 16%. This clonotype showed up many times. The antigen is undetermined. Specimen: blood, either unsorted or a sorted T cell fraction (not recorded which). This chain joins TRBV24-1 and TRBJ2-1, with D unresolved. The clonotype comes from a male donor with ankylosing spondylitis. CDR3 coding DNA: TGTGCCACCAGTGACCCCTCAAGGAATGAGCAGTTCTTC. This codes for CATSDPSRNEQFF.